These 10 T cell receptor beta chains came from one sample sequenced in a study of CXCR3-negative and CXCR3-positive naive CD8 T cells (dated by TCRdb to the late 2010s). Sequencing instrument: NextSeq 550. The Human TCR Profiling Kit (MiLaboratory) was used to prepare UMI-labeled 5' RACE TRB cDNA libraries. TCRdb reprocessed the public reads and reports one entry per CDR3 protein sequence, without DNA. The table of this sample itemizes around 140,000 distinct CDR3 sequences. 0.45% to 0.55% of the sample belongs to the ten largest clones. The sequencing sample was made of naive CXCR3- CD8+ T cells from blood. Read against the paper, the sample's cell subset or site label means: CD45RO-CCR7+CD27+CD95- naive CD8+ T cells lacking CXCR3 (TNR3-). These receptors all come from a human donor in good health. Some clones in this sample may be carry-over from other donors' samples.

The chain is built from TRBV7-3 and TRBJ2-1; TCRdb's assignment of TRBD1 cannot be checked, as there is no DNA. CDR1 is SGHTA and CDR2 is FQGTGA in the germline V gene. This CDR3 region has 14 residues. This CDR3 reads CASSQGAGYNEQFF.

The rearrangement joins TRBV20-1 to TRBJ1-2; TCRdb designates TRBD1, a call that cannot be tested without DNA. Germline-derived CDR1 and CDR2 are DFQATT and SNEGSKA (reference sequence). The CDR3 loop spans 14 amino acids. This CDR3 is CSARDVGQNYGYTF.

The chain joins TRBV28 to TRBJ2-7; TCRdb proposes TRBD1, but this gene call is untestable without DNA. This CDR3 contains 13 residues. Germline V gives CDR1 MDHEN, CDR2 SYDVKM. The CDR3 here is CASSFYRAYEQYF.

The V and J genes are TRBV20-1 and TRBJ2-1; no DNA is available, so the TRBD2 call from TCRdb remains unchecked. Germline V lookup: CDR1 DFQATT, CDR2 SNEGSKA (reference sequence). The CDR3 spans 15 residues. This CDR3 reads CSARDRIGGGFQQFF.

The rearrangement uses TRBV15 and TRBJ1-2. The V gene's germline CDR1 is LNHNV and CDR2 YYDKDF (reference sequence). CDR3 length: 15 residues. This chain's CDR3 is CATSRELTGRDGYTF.

The chain is built from TRBV28 and TRBJ2-7; without DNA, the TCRdb call of TRBD1 cannot be checked. The CDR3 totals 14 residues. CDR1 is MDHEN, CDR2 SYDVKM, per germline. CDR3 amino acids: CASSRTGASYEQYF.

V is TRBV25-1 and J is TRBJ2-2. Germline loops: CDR1 MGHDK, CDR2 SYGVNS. The CDR3 contains 14 residues. The CDR3 loop reads CASRELLNTGELFF. Complete variable domain (other parts from reference TRBV25-1 and TRBJ2-2): EADIYQTPRYLVIGTGKKITLECSQTMGHDKMYWYQQDPGMELHLIHYSYGVNSTEKGDLSSESTVSRIRTEHFPLTLESARPSHTSQYLCASRELLNTGELFFGEGSRLTVL.

The chain uses TRBV5-1 and TRBJ2-1. Germline V gene sequence: CDR1 SGHRS, CDR2 YFSETQ. CDR3 size: 13 residues. CDR3 loop: CASSLIDYNEQFF.

CDR3 sequence reads: CATVFGPRGKHEQFF. The chain joins TRBV15 to TRBJ2-1; TCRdb picks TRBD2, but there is no DNA to check that call. The CDR3 is 15 amino acids. Germline V gene sequence: CDR1 LNHNV, CDR2 YYDKDF (reference sequence).

This rearrangement joins TRBV29-1 to TRBJ1-2; without DNA, the TCRdb call of TRBD1 cannot be checked. Germline CDR1 reads SQVTM; CDR2 reads ANQGSEA. CDR3 length: 16 residues. CDR3 region: CSVGTGGGLDIYGYTF.